This T cell receptor (beta chain) was captured by sequencing in a study of blood T cell repertoires in COVID-19. V was pared by 7 bases and J by 8 bases, with 8 bases between. The CDR3 has 11 amino acids. Germline V lookup: CDR1 MRHNA, CDR2 SNTAGT. The method was immunoSEQ multiplex PCR; TCRdb's version includes in-frame clones alone and lacks a portion of them. The sample yields around 250,000 clones, 91% seen once. V usage is TRBV6-4 and J usage is TRBJ1-4; a weak D match, TRBD1 (6 bases). Sequencing used PBMCs or T cells enriched from blood (not recorded which). This receptor was obtained from a human donor in a cohort exposed to, infected with or recovered from COVID-19 (not recorded which). The donor label of this sample is uncertain. This chain's CDR3 is CASKTGEKLFF. The CDR3 DNA reads TGTGCCAGCAAGACAGGAGAAAAACTGTTTTTT.